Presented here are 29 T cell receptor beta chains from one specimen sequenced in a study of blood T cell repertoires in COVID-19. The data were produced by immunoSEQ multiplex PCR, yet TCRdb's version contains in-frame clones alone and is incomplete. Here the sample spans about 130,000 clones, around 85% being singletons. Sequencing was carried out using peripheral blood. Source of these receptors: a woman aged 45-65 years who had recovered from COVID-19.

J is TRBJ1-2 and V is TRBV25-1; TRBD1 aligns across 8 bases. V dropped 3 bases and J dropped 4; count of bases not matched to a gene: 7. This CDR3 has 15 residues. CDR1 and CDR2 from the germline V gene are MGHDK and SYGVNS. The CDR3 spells CASSDQGTGGYGYTF. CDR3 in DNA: TGTGCCAGCAGTGATCAAGGGACAGGAGGCTATGGCTACACCTTC.

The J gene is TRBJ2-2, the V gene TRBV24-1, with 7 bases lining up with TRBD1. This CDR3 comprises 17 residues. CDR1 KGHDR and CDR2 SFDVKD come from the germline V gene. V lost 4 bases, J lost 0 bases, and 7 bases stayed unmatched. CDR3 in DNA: TGTGCCACCAGTGACCCTACAGGGGACACGAACACCGGGGAGCTGTTTTTT. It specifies CATSDPTGDTNTGELFF.

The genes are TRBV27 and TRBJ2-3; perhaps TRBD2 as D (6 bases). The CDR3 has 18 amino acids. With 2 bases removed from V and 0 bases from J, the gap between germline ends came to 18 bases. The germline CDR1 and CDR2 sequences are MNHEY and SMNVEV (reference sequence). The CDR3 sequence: CASSLTAGWLFSTDTQYF. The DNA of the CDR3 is TGTGCCAGCAGTTTAACCGCGGGATGGCTCTTTAGCACAGATACGCAGTATTTT.

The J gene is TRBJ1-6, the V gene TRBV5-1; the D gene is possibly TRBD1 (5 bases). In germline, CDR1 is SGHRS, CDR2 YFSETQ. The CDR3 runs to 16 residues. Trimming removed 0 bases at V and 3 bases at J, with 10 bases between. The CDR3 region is CASSLGDTGYNSPLHF. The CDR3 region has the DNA TGCGCCAGCAGCTTGGGAGACACAGGCTATAATTCACCCCTCCACTTT. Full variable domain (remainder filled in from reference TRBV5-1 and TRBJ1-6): KAGVTQTPRYLIKTRGQQVTLSCSPISGHRSVSWYQQTPGQGLQFLFEYFSETQRNKGNFPGRFSGRQFSNSRSEMNVSTLELGDSALYLCASSLGDTGYNSPLHFGNGTRLTVT.

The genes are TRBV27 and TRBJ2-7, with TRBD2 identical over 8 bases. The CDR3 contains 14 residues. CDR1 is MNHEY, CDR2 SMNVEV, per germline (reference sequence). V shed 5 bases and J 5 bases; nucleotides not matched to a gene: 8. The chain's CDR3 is CASSRGLDTDEQYF. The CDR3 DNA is TGTGCCAGCAGTCGGGGACTAGACACTGACGAGCAGTACTTC.

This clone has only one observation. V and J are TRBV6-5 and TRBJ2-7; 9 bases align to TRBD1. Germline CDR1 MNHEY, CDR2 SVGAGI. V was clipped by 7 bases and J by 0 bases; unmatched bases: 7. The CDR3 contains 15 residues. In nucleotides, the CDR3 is TGTGCCAGCAAAGGACAGGGGACGGCCTCCTACGAGCAGTACTTC. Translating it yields CASKGQGTASYEQYF.

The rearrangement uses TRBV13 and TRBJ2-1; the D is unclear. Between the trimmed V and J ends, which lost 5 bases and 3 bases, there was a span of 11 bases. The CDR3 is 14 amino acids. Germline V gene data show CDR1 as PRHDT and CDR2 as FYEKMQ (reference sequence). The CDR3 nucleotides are TGTGCCAGCAGCCACCGGGTCCACTACAATGAGCAGTTCTTC. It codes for CASSHRVHYNEQFF. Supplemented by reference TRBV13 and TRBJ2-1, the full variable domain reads AAGVIQSPRHLIKEKRETATLKCYPIPRHDTVYWYQQGPGQDPQFLISFYEKMQSDKGSIPDRFSAQQFSDYHSELNMSSLELGDSALYFCASSHRVHYNEQFFGPGTRLTVL.

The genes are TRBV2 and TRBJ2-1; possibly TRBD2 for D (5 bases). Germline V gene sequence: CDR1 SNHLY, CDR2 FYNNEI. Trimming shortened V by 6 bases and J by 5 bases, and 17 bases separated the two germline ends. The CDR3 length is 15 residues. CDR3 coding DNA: TGTGCCAGCAGAATCCGGGAATACTGGGACAATGAGCAGTTCTTC. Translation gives CASRIREYWDNEQFF.

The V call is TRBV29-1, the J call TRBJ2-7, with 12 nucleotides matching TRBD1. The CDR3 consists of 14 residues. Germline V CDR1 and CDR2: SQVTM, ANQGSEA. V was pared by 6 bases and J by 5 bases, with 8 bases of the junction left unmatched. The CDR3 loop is CSVAGTGGGNEQYF. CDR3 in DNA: TGCAGCGTAGCCGGGACAGGGGGCGGGAACGAGCAGTACTTC.

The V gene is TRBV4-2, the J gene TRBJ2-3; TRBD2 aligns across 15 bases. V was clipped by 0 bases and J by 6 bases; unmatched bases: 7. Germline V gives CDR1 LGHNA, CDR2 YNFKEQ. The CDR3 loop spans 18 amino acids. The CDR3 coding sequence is TGTGCCAGCAGCCAAGATGGCGGACTAGCGGGGGGGCGGGATACGCAGTATTTT. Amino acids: CASSQDGGLAGGRDTQYF.

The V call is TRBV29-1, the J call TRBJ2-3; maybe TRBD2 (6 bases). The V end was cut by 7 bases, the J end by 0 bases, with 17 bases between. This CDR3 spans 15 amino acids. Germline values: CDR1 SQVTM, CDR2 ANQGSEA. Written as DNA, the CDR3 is TGCAGCGCTGAGCTCGGGGGTGGGAGCACAGATACGCAGTATTTT. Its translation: CSAELGGGSTDTQYF.

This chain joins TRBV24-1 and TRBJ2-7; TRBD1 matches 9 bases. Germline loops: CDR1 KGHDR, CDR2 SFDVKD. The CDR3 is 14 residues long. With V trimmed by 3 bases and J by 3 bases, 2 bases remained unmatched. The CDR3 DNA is TGTGCCACCAGTGATCCGACAGGGGGCTACGAGCAGTACTTC. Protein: CATSDPTGGYEQYF.

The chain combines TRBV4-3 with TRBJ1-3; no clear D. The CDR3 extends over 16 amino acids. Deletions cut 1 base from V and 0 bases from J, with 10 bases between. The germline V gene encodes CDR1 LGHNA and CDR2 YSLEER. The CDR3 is CASSQVVSGSGNTIYF. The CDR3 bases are TGCGCCAGCAGCCAAGTCGTATCGGGCTCTGGAAACACCATATATTTT.

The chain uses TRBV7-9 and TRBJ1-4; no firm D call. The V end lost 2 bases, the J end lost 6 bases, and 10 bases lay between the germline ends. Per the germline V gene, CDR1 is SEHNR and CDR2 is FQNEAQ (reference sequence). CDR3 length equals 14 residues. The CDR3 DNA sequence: TGTGCCAGCAGCTTAAGCCCCTCCGATGAAAAACTGTTTTTT. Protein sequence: CASSLSPSDEKLFF.

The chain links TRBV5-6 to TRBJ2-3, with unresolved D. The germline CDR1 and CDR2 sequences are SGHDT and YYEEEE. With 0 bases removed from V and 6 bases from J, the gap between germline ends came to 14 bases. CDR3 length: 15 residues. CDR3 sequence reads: CASSLALGVQDTQYF. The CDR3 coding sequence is TGTGCCAGCAGCTTGGCCCTCGGAGTCCAGGATACGCAGTATTTT.

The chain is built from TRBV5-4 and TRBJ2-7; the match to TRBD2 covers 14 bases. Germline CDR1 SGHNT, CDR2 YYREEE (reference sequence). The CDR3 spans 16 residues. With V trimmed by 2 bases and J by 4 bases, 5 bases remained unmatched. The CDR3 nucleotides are TGTGCCAGCAGCTTCGGACTAGCGGGGGGAAAGTACGAGCAGTACTTC. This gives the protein CASSFGLAGGKYEQYF.

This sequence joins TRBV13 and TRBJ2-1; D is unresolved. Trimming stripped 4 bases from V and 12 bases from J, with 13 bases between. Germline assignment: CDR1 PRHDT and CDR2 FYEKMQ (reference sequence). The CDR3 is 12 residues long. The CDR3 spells CASSSSLGWQFF. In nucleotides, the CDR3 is TGTGCCAGCAGCTCGAGCCTCGGGTGGCAGTTCTTC.

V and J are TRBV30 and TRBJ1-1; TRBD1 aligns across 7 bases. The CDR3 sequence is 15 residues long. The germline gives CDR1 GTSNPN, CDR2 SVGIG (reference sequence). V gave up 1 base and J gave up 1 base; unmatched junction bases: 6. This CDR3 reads CAWSEGGAKNTEAFF. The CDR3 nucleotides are TGTGCCTGGAGTGAAGGGGGCGCGAAGAACACTGAAGCTTTCTTT.

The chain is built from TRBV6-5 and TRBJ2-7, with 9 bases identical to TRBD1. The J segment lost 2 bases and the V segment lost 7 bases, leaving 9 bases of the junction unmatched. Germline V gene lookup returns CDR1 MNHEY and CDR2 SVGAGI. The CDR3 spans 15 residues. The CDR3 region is CASTPAGTGTYEQYF. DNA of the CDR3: TGTGCCAGCACCCCCGCCGGGACAGGGACCTACGAGCAGTACTTC.

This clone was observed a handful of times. The CDR3 region has the DNA TGTGCCAGCAGCTCCCCCCTAGGTCATAACACCGGGGAGCTGTTTTTT. This codes for CASSSPLGHNTGELFF. The genes are TRBV7-8 and TRBJ2-2; D is unresolved. Germline-derived CDR1 and CDR2 are SGHVS and FQNEAQ. V was trimmed by 4 bases and J by 2 bases, leaving 14 bases between them. CDR3 length equals 16 residues.

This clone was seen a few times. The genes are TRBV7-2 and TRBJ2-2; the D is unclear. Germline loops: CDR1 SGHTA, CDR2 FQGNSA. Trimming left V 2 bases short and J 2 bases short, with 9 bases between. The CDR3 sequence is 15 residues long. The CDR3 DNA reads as TGTGCCAGCAGCTTAAATAACTTTAACACCGGGGAGCTGTTTTTT. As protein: CASSLNNFNTGELFF.

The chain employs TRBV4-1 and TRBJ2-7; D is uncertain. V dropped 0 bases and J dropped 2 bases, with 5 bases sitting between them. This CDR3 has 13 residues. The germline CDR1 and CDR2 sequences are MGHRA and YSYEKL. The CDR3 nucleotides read TGCGCCAGCAGCCAAGACCGGGCCTACGAGCAGTACTTC. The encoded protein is CASSQDRAYEQYF.

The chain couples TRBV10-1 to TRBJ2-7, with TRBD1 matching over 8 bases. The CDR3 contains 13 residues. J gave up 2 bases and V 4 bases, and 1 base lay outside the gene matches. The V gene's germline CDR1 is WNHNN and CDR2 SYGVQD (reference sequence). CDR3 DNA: TGCGCCAGCAGTGGGGGACAGGCCTACGAGCAGTACTTC. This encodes CASSGGQAYEQYF.

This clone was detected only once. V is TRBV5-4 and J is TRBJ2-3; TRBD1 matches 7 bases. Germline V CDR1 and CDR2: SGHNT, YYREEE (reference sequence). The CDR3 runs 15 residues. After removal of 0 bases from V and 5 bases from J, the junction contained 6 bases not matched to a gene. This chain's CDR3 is CASSLVSRTGDTQYF. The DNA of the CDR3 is TGTGCCAGCAGCTTGGTCAGCCGGACAGGAGATACGCAGTATTTT.

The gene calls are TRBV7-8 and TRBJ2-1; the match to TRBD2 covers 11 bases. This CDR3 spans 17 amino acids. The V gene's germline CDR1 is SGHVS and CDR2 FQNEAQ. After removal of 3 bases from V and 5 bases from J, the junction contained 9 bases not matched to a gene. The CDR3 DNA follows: TGTGCCAGCAGCTTGCGGTTTGGGACTAGCGGTAACAATGAGCAGTTCTTC. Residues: CASSLRFGTSGNNEQFF.

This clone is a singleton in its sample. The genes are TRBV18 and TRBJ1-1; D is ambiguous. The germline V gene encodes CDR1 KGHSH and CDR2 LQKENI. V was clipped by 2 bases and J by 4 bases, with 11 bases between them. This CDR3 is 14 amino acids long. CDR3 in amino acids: CASSPGGGSTEAFF. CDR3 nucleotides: TGTGCCAGCTCACCAGGTGGAGGGAGCACTGAAGCTTTCTTT.

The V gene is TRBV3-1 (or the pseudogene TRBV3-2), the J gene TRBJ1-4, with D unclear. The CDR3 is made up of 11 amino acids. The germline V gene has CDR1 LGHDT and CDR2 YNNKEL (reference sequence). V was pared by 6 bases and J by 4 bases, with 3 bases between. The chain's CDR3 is CASSNNEKLFF. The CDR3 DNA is TGTGCCAGCAGTAATAATGAAAAACTGTTTTTT.

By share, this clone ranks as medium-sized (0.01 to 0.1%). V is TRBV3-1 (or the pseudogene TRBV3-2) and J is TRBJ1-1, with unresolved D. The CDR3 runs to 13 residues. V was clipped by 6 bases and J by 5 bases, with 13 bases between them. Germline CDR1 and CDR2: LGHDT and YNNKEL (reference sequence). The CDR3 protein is CASRTTGRTEAFF. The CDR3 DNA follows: TGTGCCAGCAGAACGACGGGGAGGACTGAAGCTTTCTTT.

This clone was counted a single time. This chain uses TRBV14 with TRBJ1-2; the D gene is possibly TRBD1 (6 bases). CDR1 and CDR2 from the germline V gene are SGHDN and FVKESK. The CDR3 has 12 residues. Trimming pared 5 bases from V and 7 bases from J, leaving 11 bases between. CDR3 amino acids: CASSTQGFGYTF. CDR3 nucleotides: TGTGCCAGCAGCACACAGGGTTTTGGCTACACCTTC.